Given below is one T cell receptor (beta chain) in context. The CDR3 has 14 amino acids. Germline V gene lookup returns CDR1 SGHRS and CDR2 YFSETQ. The junction had 7 bases not matched to a gene; V was cut back by 1 base and J by 10 bases. The data derive from a study of T cell changes during pregnancy in multiple sclerosis. The protocol was immunoSEQ multiplex PCR, while the TCRdb copy is restricted to in-frame clones and leaves out a portion. The table has under 50,000 clones, 90% to 95% seen once; the top ten hold under 0.9%. The chain couples TRBV5-1 to TRBJ2-1; 8 nucleotides line up with TRBD2. The sequenced sample was CD4+ T cells from peripheral blood mononuclear cells, obtained in the third trimester of pregnancy. This receptor was identified in a female donor with multiple sclerosis, enrolled in a pregnancy study. CDR3 sequence: CASSLSTAGEEQFF. The CDR3 DNA follows: TGCGCCAGCAGCTTGAGCACAGCGGGAGAAGAGCAGTTCTTC.